This is a list of T cell receptor beta chains from one sample in a study of shared clonotypes between healthy human individuals. The assay was immunoSEQ multiplex PCR, and TCRdb's table has in-frame clones only and misses some. Of about 1 million clones listed, roughly 80% were seen once; the top ten hold roughly 1.4%. The sequencing input was memory CD4+ T cells sorted from blood. The source is a man aged 18 to 29 in good health. The CDR3 runs from the conserved cysteine through the conserved F or W. D genes are given only for firm matches. Clone size is given for some rows only: seen once, a few or many times, or a class if the clone is expanded.

TRBV2	TRBD1	TRBJ1-2	NA	TGTGCCAGCAGTTCCGGACAGGGGGCTGGCTATGGCTACACCTTC	CASSSGQGAGYGYTF
TRBV28	NA	TRBJ2-7	once	TGTGCCAGCAGTGACGGGGGAGCTGCGACCTACGAGCAGTACTTC	CASSDGGAATYEQYF
TRBV4-2	TRBD2	TRBJ2-3	NA	TGTGCCAGCAGCCAAGATCGACTAGCGGGGGAGAGCACAGATACGCAGTATTTT	CASSQDRLAGESTDTQYF
TRBV7-7	NA	TRBJ2-2	NA	TGTGCTAGCAGCTCACAGGGAACCGGGGAGCTGTTTTTT	CASSSQGTGELFF
TRBV2	NA	TRBJ1-1	NA	TGTGCCAGCAGTGTTCGACAAGAGAACACTGAAGCTTTCTTT	CASSVRQENTEAFF
TRBV7-9	TRBD2	TRBJ2-1	NA	TGTGCCAGCAGCTTAGAGGGACTAGCGGGAGGCGATGAGCAGTTCTTC	CASSLEGLAGGDEQFF
TRBV5-1	NA	TRBJ2-1	few	TGCGCCAGCAGCTCAGGGACTTGGAATGAGCAGTTCTTC	CASSSGTWNEQFF
TRBV5-1	TRBD1	TRBJ1-4	NA	TGCGCCAGCAGCCCTGGGACAGGGTCAACTAATGAAAAACTGTTTTTT	CASSPGTGSTNEKLFF
TRBV19	TRBD1	TRBJ1-1	NA	TGTGCCAGTAGTATAGATTCAGGGGGCCGCACTGAAGCTTTCTTT	CASSIDSGGRTEAFF
TRBV19	TRBD2	TRBJ2-2	NA	TGTGCCAGTAGTGCGGGACTAGCGAACACCGGGGAGCTGTTTTTT	CASSAGLANTGELFF
TRBV7-2	NA	TRBJ2-5	few	TGTGCCAGCAGCGATGACAGGTCCGTGAGTGTACAAGAGACCCAGTACTTC	CASSDDRSVSVQETQYF
TRBV10-3	NA	TRBJ2-1	NA	TGTGCCATCAGTGAGGGCACCATCAATGAGCAGTTCTTC	CAISEGTINEQFF
TRBV4-3	NA	TRBJ2-6	few	TGCGCCAGCAGCCAAGATCGACGGAGCTCTGGGGCCAACGTCCTGACTTTC	CASSQDRRSSGANVLTF
TRBV5-1	NA	TRBJ2-2	NA	TGCGCCAGCAGCTTGGCCGAATTAAGGGGTACGAACACCGGGGAGCTGTTTTTT	CASSLAELRGTNTGELFF
TRBV5-1	TRBD2	TRBJ2-3	NA	TGCGCCAGCAGCTTGAGGCTAGCGGGAGGCACAGATACGCAGTATTTT	CASSLRLAGGTDTQYF
TRBV6-5	NA	TRBJ1-2	once	TGTGCCAGCAGCCCTCGGGCTCCCTATGGCTACACCTTC	CASSPRAPYGYTF